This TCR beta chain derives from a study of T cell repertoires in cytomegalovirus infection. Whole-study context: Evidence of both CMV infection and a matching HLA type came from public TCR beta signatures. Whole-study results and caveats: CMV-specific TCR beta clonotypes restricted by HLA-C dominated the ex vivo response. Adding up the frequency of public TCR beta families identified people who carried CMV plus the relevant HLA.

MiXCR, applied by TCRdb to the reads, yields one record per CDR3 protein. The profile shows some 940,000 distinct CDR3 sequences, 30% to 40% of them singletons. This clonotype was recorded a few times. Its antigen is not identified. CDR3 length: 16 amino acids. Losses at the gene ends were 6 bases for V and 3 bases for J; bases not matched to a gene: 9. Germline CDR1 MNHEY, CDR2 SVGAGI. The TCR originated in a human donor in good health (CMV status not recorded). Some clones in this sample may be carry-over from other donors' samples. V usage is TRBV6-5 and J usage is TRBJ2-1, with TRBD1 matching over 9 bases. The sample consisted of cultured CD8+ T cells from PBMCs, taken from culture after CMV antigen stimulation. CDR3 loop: CASRLRQGGDYNEQFF. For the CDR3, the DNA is TGTGCCAGCAGACTTAGACAGGGGGGTGACTACAATGAGCAGTTCTTC.